This TCR beta chain was identified during a study of T cell repertoires in cytomegalovirus infection. Overall study: Public TCR beta signatures were indicative of both CMV infection and a matching HLA type. Study findings and constraints: HLA-C-restricted, CMV-specific TCR beta clonotypes were dominant ex vivo. Summed frequency of public TCR beta families distinguished CMV carriers with the relevant HLA.

This clonotype was observed at least ten times. What it binds is not known. TCRdb reprocessed the reads via MiXCR and lists one record per CDR3 protein. The data show roughly 640,000 distinct CDR3 sequences, roughly 24% seen once. Per germline, CDR1 MDHEN and CDR2 SYDVKM. This CDR3 has 17 residues. V was trimmed by 3 bases and J by 2 bases, leaving 17 bases between them. This chain connects TRBV28 to TRBJ2-4, with D perhaps TRBD1 or TRBD2 (6 bases each). Sequencing was performed on CD8+ T cells from PBMCs. The receptor was isolated from a human donor in good health (CMV status not recorded). Some clones in this sample may be carry-over from other donors' samples. The CDR3 reads CASSFQVEGGPKNIQYF. The CDR3 DNA follows: TGTGCCAGCAGTTTCCAGGTGGAGGGGGGCCCCAAAAACATTCAGTACTTC.